These 23 T cell receptor beta chains were all obtained from the same sample, sequenced in a study of T cell repertoires in cytomegalovirus infection. Antigens for these TCRs are unknown. TCRdb reprocessed the reads via MiXCR and lists one record per CDR3 protein. This sample has about 830,000 distinct CDR3 sequences, with 30% to 35% found just once. The material sequenced was cultured CD8+ T cells from PBMCs, taken from culture after CMV antigen stimulation. The receptors here all came from a human donor in good health (CMV status not recorded). Some clones in this sample may be carry-over from other donors' samples.

About this clonotype itself: No conserved phenylalanine or tryptophan is present at the end of the CDR3, so a read error is the likely explanation. DNA of the CDR3: TGCGCCAGCAGCGTGGCAGGGAGAACCGGGGAGCTGTTTTCT. Amino acids: CASSVAGRTGELFS. V gene TRBV4-3 combines with J gene TRBJ2-2; D tentatively fits TRBD1 or TRBD2 (5 bases each). Looked up from germline, CDR1 is LGHNA and CDR2 is YSLEER. The CDR3 is made up of 14 amino acids. The V gene lost 5 bases and the J gene lost 5 bases, with 12 bases spanning the gap.

Only one count was recorded for this clonotype. The chain joins TRBV4-1 to TRBJ1-1; no clear D. V lost 2 bases and J lost 0, with 10 bases in between. From germline, CDR1 is MGHRA and CDR2 YSYEKL. The CDR3 loop spans 15 amino acids. The CDR3 nucleotides read TGCGCCAGCAGCCAAACCGGAGAAATGAACACTGAAGCTTTCTTT. Translated, it gives CASSQTGEMNTEAFF.

In its sample, this clonotype was seen a few times. The rearrangement joins TRBV27 to TRBJ2-1, with D possibly called TRBD1 or TRBD2 (5 bases each). The V and J ends lost 7 bases and 2 bases respectively, with 12 bases between them. Per germline, CDR1 MNHEY and CDR2 SMNVEV (reference sequence). This CDR3 region has 14 residues. In nucleotides, the CDR3 is TGTGCCAGCACCGGGAAGGGGCCCTACAATGAGCAGTTCTTC. This translates into CASTGKGPYNEQFF.

The chain links TRBV10-2 to TRBJ1-1; D perhaps matches TRBD1 (6 bases). Trimming cost V 4 bases and J 5 bases, with 11 bases left between them. Germline V gene sequence: CDR1 WSHSY, CDR2 SAAADI. The CDR3 loop spans 13 amino acids. Here the CDR3 DNA reads TGCGCCAGCAGTGGGAAGGGGGGAACTGAAGCTTTCTTT. It specifies CASSGKGGTEAFF.

The chain employs TRBV27 and TRBJ2-7; 9 bases align to TRBD1. Germline trimming cut 5 bases from V and 7 bases from J; bases unmatched to any gene: 15. CDR1 MNHEY and CDR2 SMNVEV come from the germline V gene (reference sequence). The CDR3 runs 16 residues. This CDR3 is CASSGIGTGPFGEQYF. CDR3 nucleotide sequence: TGTGCCAGCAGTGGTATTGGGACAGGGCCTTTCGGGGAGCAGTACTTC.

The DNA of the CDR3 is TGTGCCAGCAGCGTAGCGACAGGAAGGGAAGGGCAGTTCTTC. This codes for CASSVATGREGQFF. The chain uses TRBV9 and TRBJ2-1; possibly TRBD1 for D (6 bases). V was clipped by 0 bases and J by 12 bases, with 16 bases between them. The CDR3 has 14 amino acids. CDR1 SGDLS and CDR2 YYNGEE come from the germline V gene.

This sequence joins TRBV7-2 and TRBJ2-4, with 7 nucleotides matching TRBD2. The J segment lost 3 bases and the V segment lost 1 base, leaving 6 bases of the junction unmatched. The CDR3 loop spans 16 amino acids. Per germline, CDR1 SGHTA and CDR2 FQGNSA. The CDR3, as DNA: TGTGCCAGCAGCTTAGTGCGTGGGACTATCAAAAACATTCAGTACTTC. Its translation: CASSLVRGTIKNIQYF.

This clonotype was seen only a few times. This rearrangement joins TRBV27 to TRBJ1-5; tentative D call: TRBD1 (5 bases). CDR3 length: 16 residues. The germline CDR1 and CDR2 sequences are MNHEY and SMNVEV (reference sequence). V was cut by 3 bases and J by 7 bases, with 19 bases left in between. The CDR3 protein is CASSLNSRRQGQPQHF. In DNA, the CDR3 is TGTGCCAGCAGTTTGAACTCTCGAAGGCAGGGACAGCCCCAGCATTTT.

This clonotype has more than one count but fewer than ten. The CDR3 is CSATSTSGGTNEQFF. The CDR3 DNA sequence: TGCAGTGCTACCTCTACTAGCGGGGGCACCAATGAGCAGTTCTTC. The chain links TRBV20-1 to TRBJ2-1; TRBD2 matches 11 bases. The CDR3 is 15 residues long. Germline V lookup: CDR1 DFQATT, CDR2 SNEGSKA (reference sequence). V lost 4 bases and J lost 6; bases outside the gene matches: 8.

V gene TRBV10-2 combines with J gene TRBJ1-2; D ambiguous. Trimming stripped 0 bases from V and 4 bases from J, with 15 bases between. There are 16 residues in the CDR3. The V gene's germline CDR1 is WSHSY and CDR2 SAAADI. Here the CDR3 reads CASSESHPPGGYGYTF. The DNA for the CDR3 is TGCGCCAGCAGTGAGTCCCACCCCCCGGGAGGCTATGGCTACACCTTC.

The rearrangement uses TRBV10-3 and TRBJ2-3; TRBD2 agrees at 10 bases. CDR3 size: 17 residues. The V segment lost 3 bases and the J segment 1 base; nucleotides outside the gene matches: 7. Germline CDR1 and CDR2: ENHRY and SYGVKD. The CDR3 DNA reads as TGTGCCATCAGTGAATGGGTTAGCGGGGGGCGCACAGATACGCAGTATTTT. Translation gives CAISEWVSGGRTDTQYF.

The V gene is TRBV7-6, the J gene TRBJ2-2; TRBD1 matches at 7 bases. CDR3 length equals 17 residues. CDR1 and CDR2 (germline): SGHVS, FNYEAQ. After removal of 4 bases from V and 5 bases from J, the junction contained 13 bases not matched to a gene. For the CDR3, the DNA is TGTGCCAGCAGCTCCCCAGTGACAGGGCGAACGACCGGGGAGCTGTTTTTT. As protein: CASSSPVTGRTTGELFF. The full variable domain, its missing parts supplied by reference TRBV7-6 and TRBJ2-2, is GAGVSQSPRYKVTKRGQDVALRCDPISGHVSLYWYRQALGQGPEFLTYFNYEAQQDKSGLPNDRFSAERPEGSISTLTIQRTEQRDSAMYRCASSSPVTGRTTGELFFGEGSRLTVL.

The gene calls are TRBV11-1 and TRBJ2-1, with 8 bases fitting TRBD2. CDR3 size: 16 residues. V shed 3 bases and J 8 bases; nucleotides not matched to a gene: 12. Per the germline V gene, CDR1 is SGHAT and CDR2 is FQDESV (reference sequence). For the CDR3, the DNA is TGTGCCAGCAGCTTGCGGACCGGGGGGGATTTGCATGAGCAGTTCTTC. It codes for CASSLRTGGDLHEQFF.

A note on this clonotype: Because the CDR3 is missing its conserved closing phenylalanine or tryptophan, this is likely a read error. V gene TRBV9 combines with J gene TRBJ2-5, with D unclear. Looked up from germline, CDR1 is SGDLS and CDR2 is YYNGEE. V was trimmed by 4 bases and J by 2 bases, leaving 30 bases between them. The CDR3 has 20 residues. Written as DNA, the CDR3 is TGTGCCAGCAGCTCAAACGTTCAGGCCCCAGCAATCGGCGTACAAGAGACCCAGTACCTC. Translating gives CASSSNVQAPAIGVQETQYL.

Many counts were recorded for this clonotype. The rearrangement joins TRBV7-2 to TRBJ1-1; D gene uncertain. Deletions cut 5 bases from V and 5 bases from J, with 15 bases between. CDR3 length: 14 residues. Germline V gives CDR1 SGHTA, CDR2 FQGNSA. The CDR3 nucleotides are TGTGCCAGCAGCCCCCACCCGTCGAGGACTGAAGCTTTCTTT. Amino acid sequence: CASSPHPSRTEAFF.

The chain links TRBV2 to TRBJ2-5; 7 bases line up with TRBD2. The CDR3 runs 19 residues. V lost 6 bases to trimming and J lost 5 bases; unmatched junction nucleotides: 24. Germline CDR1 SNHLY, CDR2 FYNNEI. Here the CDR3 DNA reads TGTGCCAGCAGCACTCTCGGGGGGTCGGCGGGCTCTGATGGGGAGACCCAGTACTTC. It encodes CASSTLGGSAGSDGETQYF. The complete variable domain, with remaining parts taken from reference TRBV2 and TRBJ2-5, reads EPEVTQTPSHQVTQMGQEVILRCVPISNHLYFYWYRQILGQKVEFLVSFYNNEISEKSEIFDDQFSVERPDGSNFTLKIRSTKLEDSAMYFCASSTLGGSAGSDGETQYFGPGTRLLVL.

V usage is TRBV2 and J usage is TRBJ2-3, with TRBD2 identical over 11 bases. The CDR3 has 16 residues. The germline CDR1 and CDR2 sequences are SNHLY and FYNNEI. V lost 8 bases, J lost 2 bases, and 9 bases stayed unmatched. The CDR3 loop reads CASGPLAGGHTDTQYF. CDR3 DNA sequence: TGTGCCAGCGGTCCTCTAGCGGGGGGCCACACAGATACGCAGTATTTT.

Turning to this clonotype: A clone one base away is much larger, so this may be a read error. V usage is TRBV7-4 and J usage is TRBJ2-2; 7 positions agree with TRBD2. This CDR3 comprises 17 residues. Germline trimming cut 0 bases from V and 2 bases from J; bases unmatched to any gene: 6. Germline CDR1 SGHVT, CDR2 SQSDAQ. CDR3 bases: TGTGCCAGCAGCTTAGCGTGGCGGGGGACCAACACCGGGGAGCTGTTTTTT. This encodes CASSLAWRGTNTGELFF.

There are a few counts of this clonotype. The rearrangement joins TRBV4-3 to TRBJ2-2, with D unresolved. CDR1 and CDR2 (germline): LGHNA, YSLEER. The V and J ends lost 1 base and 5 bases respectively, with 8 bases between them. The CDR3 spans 14 residues. The CDR3 here is CASSQVFGTGELFF. CDR3 coding DNA: TGCGCCAGCAGCCAAGTTTTTGGGACCGGGGAGCTGTTTTTT.

This chain connects TRBV28 to TRBJ2-3; 9 nucleotides agree with TRBD2. CDR3 size: 17 residues. V shed 2 bases, J shed 0 bases, and the junction held 6 bases outside the gene matches. The germline gives CDR1 MDHEN, CDR2 SYDVKM. CDR3 bases: TGTGCCAGCAGTTTAACCCGACTAGCGGTTAGCACAGATACGCAGTATTTT. It codes for CASSLTRLAVSTDTQYF.

There are a few counts of this clonotype. The rearrangement uses TRBV5-1 and TRBJ2-3, with TRBD2 matching 11 bases. V was clipped by 4 bases and J by 3 bases; unmatched bases: 10. The CDR3 contains 17 residues. The germline gives CDR1 SGHRS, CDR2 YFSETQ. The CDR3 nucleotides are TGCGCCAGCAGCCCGCACTATAGCGGGGGGGGGACAGATACGCAGTATTTT. Translation gives CASSPHYSGGGTDTQYF.

The rearrangement joins TRBV7-8 to TRBJ1-5, with 9 bases fitting TRBD1. The CDR3 extends over 17 amino acids. V lost 5 bases, J lost 0 bases, and 8 bases stayed unmatched. Germline V gene data show CDR1 as SGHVS and CDR2 as FQNEAQ. The CDR3 DNA reads as TGTGCCAGCAGCCTCGGGACAGGGCTTATTAGCAATCAGCCCCAGCATTTT. This encodes CASSLGTGLISNQPQHF.

This clonotype was observed at least ten times. The chain uses TRBV7-2 and TRBJ2-3, with D possibly being TRBD2 (7 bases). Germline V lookup: CDR1 SGHTA, CDR2 FQGNSA. V was clipped by 1 base and J by 3 bases, with 14 bases between them. This CDR3 spans 16 amino acids. The CDR3 reads CASSLVGRGPTDTQYF. The CDR3 DNA follows: TGTGCCAGCAGCTTAGTGGGGCGGGGGCCAACAGATACGCAGTATTTT.